A single T cell receptor beta chain is shown here with its context. The target antigen is unknown. The sample originates from a study of monozygotic twins with inflammatory bowel disease. The CDR3 covers 16 residues. Germline V gene data show CDR1 as SGDLS and CDR2 as YYNGEE. Per-sample cDNA came from eight separate reactions. TCRdb reprocessed the 5' RACE reads, with one entry per CDR3 protein and no DNA. The sample spans about 99,000 distinct CDR3 sequences; the ten largest clones claim under 2.5%. Overall study results and limits: Patient-specific immunosuppressive treatments may have made repertoires more variable. It was in IBD patients that TCRbeta diversity (inverse Simpson) was lower than in healthy co-twins.

The origin of this receptor is a human donor with ulcerative colitis or Crohn's disease, or a healthy co-twin of an affected twin (not recorded which). Sequenced material: blood. The rearrangement uses TRBV9 and TRBJ2-4; TCRdb names TRBD2, which stays unverified in the absence of DNA. The CDR3: CASSVSGDIGMNIQYF.